This T cell receptor (beta chain) was captured by sequencing in a study of beta chain features in type 1 diabetes. Broader study findings: More deletions and fewer insertions at VDJ junctions were seen in type 1 diabetes patients.

Expressed TCRB transcripts were sequenced, since all the RNA that had been isolated was reverse transcribed. Libraries were prepared by immunoSEQ multiplex PCR; TCRdb keeps only in-frame clonotypes and omits some of them. Of about 370,000 clones listed, about 15% are singletons. This clone showed up just a few times. The target antigen is unknown. Using CD45RO/CCR7/CD25/CD127/CD95/CD27, CD4+ naive, central memory, regulatory and stem cell-like memory cells were sorted. Each population that was sorted was more than 95% pure. Germline V gives CDR1 SGHNT, CDR2 YYREEE (reference sequence). The CDR3 runs 18 residues. The V gene end was trimmed by 4 bases and the J gene end by 3 bases; junction bases not matched to a gene: 7.

The sequenced sample consisted of naive CD4+ T cells from blood. The J gene is TRBJ2-6, the V gene TRBV5-4; TRBD2 aligns across 13 bases. The source of this sequence is a young woman in good health. The CDR3 DNA is TGTGCCAGCAGCACATGGACTAGCGGGAGACTTGGGGCCAACGTCCTGACTTTC. The encoded protein is CASSTWTSGRLGANVLTF.